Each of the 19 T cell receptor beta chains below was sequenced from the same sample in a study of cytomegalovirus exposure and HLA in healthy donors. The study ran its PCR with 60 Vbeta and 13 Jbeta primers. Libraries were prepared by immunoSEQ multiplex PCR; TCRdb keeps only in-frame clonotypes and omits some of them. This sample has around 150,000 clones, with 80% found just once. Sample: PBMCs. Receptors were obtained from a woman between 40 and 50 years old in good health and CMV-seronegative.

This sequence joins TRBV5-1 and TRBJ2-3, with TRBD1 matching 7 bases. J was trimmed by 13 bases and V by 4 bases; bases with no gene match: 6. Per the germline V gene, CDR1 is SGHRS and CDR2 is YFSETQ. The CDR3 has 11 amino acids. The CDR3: CASSPDRIKYF. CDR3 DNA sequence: TGCGCCAGCAGCCCGGACAGGATCAAGTATTTT.

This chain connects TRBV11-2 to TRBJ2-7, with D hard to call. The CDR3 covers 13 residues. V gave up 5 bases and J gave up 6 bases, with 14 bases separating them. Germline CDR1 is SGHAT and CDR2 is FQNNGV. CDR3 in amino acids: CASSLLLPGEQYF. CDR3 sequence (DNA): TGTGCCAGCAGCCTACTGTTGCCTGGCGAGCAGTACTTC. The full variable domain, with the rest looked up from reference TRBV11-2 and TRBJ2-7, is EAGVAQSPRYKIIEKRQSVAFWCNPISGHATLYWYQQILGQGPKLLIQFQNNGVVDDSQLPKDRFSAERLKGVDSTLKIQPAKLEDSAVYLCASSLLLPGEQYFGPGTRLTVT.

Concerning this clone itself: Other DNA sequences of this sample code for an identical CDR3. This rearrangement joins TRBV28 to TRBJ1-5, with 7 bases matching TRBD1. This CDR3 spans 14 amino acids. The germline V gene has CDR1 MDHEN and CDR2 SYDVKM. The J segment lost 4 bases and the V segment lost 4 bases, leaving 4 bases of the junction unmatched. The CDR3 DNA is TGTGCCAGCAGTTACAGGGGTTCTAATCAGCCCCAGCATTTT. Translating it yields CASSYRGSNQPQHF.

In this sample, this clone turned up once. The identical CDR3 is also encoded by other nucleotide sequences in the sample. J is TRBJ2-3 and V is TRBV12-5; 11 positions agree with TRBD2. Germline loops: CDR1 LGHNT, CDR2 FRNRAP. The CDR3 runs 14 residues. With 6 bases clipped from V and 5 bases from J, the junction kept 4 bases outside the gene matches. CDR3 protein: CASGPGLAGDTQYF. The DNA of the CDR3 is TGTGCTAGTGGACCCGGACTAGCGGGAGATACGCAGTATTTT.

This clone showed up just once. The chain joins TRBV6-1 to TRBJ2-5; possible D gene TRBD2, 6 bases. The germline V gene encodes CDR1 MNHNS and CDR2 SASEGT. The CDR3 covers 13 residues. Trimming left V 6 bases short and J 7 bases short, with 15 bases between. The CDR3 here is CASSARGFGTQYF. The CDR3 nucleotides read TGTGCCAGCAGCGCGCGGGGATTTGGGACCCAGTACTTC.

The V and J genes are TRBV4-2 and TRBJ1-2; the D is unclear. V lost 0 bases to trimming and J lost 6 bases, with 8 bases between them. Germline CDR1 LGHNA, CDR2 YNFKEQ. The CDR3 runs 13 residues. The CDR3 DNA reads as TGTGCCAGCAGCCAAGAACAGTACAATGGCTACACCTTC. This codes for CASSQEQYNGYTF.

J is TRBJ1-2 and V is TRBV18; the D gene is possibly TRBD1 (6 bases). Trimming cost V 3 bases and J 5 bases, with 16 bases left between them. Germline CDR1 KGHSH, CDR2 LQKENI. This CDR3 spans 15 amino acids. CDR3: CASSPEQGSWYGYTF. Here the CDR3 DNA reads TGTGCCAGCTCACCGGAACAGGGTAGTTGGTATGGCTACACCTTC.

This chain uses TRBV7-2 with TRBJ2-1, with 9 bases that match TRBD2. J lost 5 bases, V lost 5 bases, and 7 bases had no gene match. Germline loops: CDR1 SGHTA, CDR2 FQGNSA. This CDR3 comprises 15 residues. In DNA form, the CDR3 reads TGTGCCAGCAGCCTTAGCGGGAGCTTACACAATGAGCAGTTCTTC. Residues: CASSLSGSLHNEQFF.

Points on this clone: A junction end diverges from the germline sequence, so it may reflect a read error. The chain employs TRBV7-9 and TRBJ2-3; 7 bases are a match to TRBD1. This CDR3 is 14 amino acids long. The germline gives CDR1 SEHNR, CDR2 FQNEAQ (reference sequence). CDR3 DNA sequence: TGTTCCAGCAGCCTCCACAGGGGTAGAGATACGCAGTATTTT. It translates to CSSSLHRGRDTQYF.

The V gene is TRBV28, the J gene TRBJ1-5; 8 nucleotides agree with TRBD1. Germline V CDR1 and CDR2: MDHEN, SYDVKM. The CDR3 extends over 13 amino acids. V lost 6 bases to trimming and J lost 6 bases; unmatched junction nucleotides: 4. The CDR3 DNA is TGTGCCAGCAGCCAGGGGGCCGGTCAGCCCCAGCATTTT. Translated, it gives CASSQGAGQPQHF. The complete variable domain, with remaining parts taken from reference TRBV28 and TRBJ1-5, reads DVKVTQSSRYLVKRTGEKVFLECVQDMDHENMFWYRQDPGLGLRLIYFSYDVKMKEKGDIPEGYSVSREKKERFSLILESASTNQTSMYLCASSQGAGQPQHFGDGTRLSIL.

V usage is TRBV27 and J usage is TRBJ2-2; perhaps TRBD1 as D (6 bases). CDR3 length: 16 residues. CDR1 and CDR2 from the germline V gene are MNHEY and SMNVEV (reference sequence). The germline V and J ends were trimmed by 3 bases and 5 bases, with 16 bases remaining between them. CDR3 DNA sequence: TGTGCCAGCAGTTTGGGCCGGACAGTGGTAACCGGGGAGCTGTTTTTT. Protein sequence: CASSLGRTVVTGELFF.

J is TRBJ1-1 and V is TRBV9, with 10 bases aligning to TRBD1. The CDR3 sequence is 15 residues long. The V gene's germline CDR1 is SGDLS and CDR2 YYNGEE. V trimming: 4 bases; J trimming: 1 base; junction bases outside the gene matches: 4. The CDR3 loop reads CASSPWTGGNTEAFF. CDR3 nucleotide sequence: TGTGCCAGCAGCCCATGGACAGGGGGGAACACTGAAGCTTTCTTT.

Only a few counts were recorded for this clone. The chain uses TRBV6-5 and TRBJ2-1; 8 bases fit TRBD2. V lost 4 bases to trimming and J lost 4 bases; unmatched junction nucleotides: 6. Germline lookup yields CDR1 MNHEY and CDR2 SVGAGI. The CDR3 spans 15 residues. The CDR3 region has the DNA TGTGCCAGCAGTTCAGCGGGAGCAGGTTACAATGAGCAGTTCTTC. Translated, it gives CASSSAGAGYNEQFF.

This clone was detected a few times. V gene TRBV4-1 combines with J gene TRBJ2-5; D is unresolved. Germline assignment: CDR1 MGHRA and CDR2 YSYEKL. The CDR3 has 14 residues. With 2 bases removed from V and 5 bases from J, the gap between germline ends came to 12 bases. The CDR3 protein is CASSQMTSRETQYF. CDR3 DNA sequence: TGCGCCAGCAGCCAAATGACTTCAAGGGAGACCCAGTACTTC.

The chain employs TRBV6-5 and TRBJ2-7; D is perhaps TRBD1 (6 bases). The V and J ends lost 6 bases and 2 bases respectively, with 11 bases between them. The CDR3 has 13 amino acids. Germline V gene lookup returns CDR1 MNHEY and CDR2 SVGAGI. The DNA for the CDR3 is TGTGCCAGCAGACTGACAGGAACCTACGAGCAGTACTTC. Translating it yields CASRLTGTYEQYF.

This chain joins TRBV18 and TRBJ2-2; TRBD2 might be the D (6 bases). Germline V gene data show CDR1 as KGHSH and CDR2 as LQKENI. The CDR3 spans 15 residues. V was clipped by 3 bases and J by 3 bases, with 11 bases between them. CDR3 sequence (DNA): TGTGCCAGCTCACCTACGGGAGAGTACACCGGGGAGCTGTTTTTT. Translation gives CASSPTGEYTGELFF.

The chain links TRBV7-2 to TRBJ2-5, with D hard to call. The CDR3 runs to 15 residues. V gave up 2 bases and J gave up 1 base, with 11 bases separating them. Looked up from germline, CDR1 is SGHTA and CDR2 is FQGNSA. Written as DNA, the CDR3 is TGTGCCAGCAGCTTACGAGGCAGCCGCCAAGAGACCCAGTACTTC. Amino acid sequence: CASSLRGSRQETQYF.

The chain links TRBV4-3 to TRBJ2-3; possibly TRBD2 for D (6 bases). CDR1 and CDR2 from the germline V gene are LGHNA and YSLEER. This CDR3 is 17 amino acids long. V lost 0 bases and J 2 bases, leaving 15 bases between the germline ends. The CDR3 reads CASSQDLSGGFTDTQYF. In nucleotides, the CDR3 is TGCGCCAGCAGCCAAGACCTCTCTGGGGGGTTCACAGATACGCAGTATTTT.

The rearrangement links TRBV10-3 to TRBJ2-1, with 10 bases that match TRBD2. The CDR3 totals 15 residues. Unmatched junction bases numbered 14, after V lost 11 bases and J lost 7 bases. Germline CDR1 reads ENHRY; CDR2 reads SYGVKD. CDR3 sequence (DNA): TGTGCCGCCCGATCTAGCGGGAGTGCCTTAAATGAGCAGTTCTTC. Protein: CAARSSGSALNEQFF.